This is a list of T cell receptor beta chains from one sample in a study of regulatory T cells in long-lasting Graves disease. TCRdb re-derived calls from the multiplex PCR reads in MiXCR, one entry per CDR3 protein. The table includes hundreds of thousands of distinct CDR3 sequences, about 20% detected once. The sample here was peripheral blood mononuclear cells (PBMCs), taken when the disease was refractory, from a patient treated with antithyroid drugs. The receptors stem from a female donor with Graves disease. The CDR3 runs from the conserved cysteine through the conserved F or W.

cdr3_length: 15
v_call: TRBV6-1
j_call: TRBJ1-2
cdr3_aa: CASSQPRALNYGYTF

cdr3_length: 23
v_call: TRBV12-5
j_call: TRBJ1-6
cdr3_aa: CASGLVRKGWNRTASSYNSPLHF

cdr3_length: 15
v_call: TRBV28
j_call: TRBJ2-1
cdr3_aa: CASSFQDGSWNEQFF

cdr3_length: 14
v_call: TRBV27
j_call: TRBJ1-6
cdr3_aa: CASMLWPPNSPLHF

cdr3_length: 12
v_call: TRBV2
j_call: TRBJ2-7
cdr3_aa: CASGYLSYEQYF

cdr3_length: 13
v_call: TRBV6-1
j_call: TRBJ2-7
cdr3_aa: CASSQRASYEQYF

cdr3_length: 12
v_call: TRBV29-1
j_call: TRBJ1-1
cdr3_aa: CSVVRENTEAFF

cdr3_length: 15
v_call: TRBV12-3/TRBV12-4
j_call: TRBJ2-5
cdr3_aa: CASSYFRTVQETQYF

cdr3_length: 13
v_call: TRBV29-1
j_call: TRBJ2-7
cdr3_aa: CSVVKTSVYEQYF

cdr3_length: 16
v_call: TRBV5-5
j_call: TRBJ1-1
cdr3_aa: CASSLSRGQIPTEAFF

cdr3_length: 15
v_call: TRBV28
j_call: TRBJ2-7
cdr3_aa: CASSTPMGISYEQYF

cdr3_length: 11
v_call: TRBV2
j_call: TRBJ2-1
cdr3_aa: CASQLDNEQFF

cdr3_length: 15
v_call: TRBV28
j_call: TRBJ2-1
cdr3_aa: CASSSQGEIYNEQFF

cdr3_length: 15
v_call: TRBV2
j_call: TRBJ1-5
cdr3_aa: CASSEGADSNQPQHF

cdr3_length: 12
v_call: TRBV30
j_call: TRBJ1-1
cdr3_aa: CAWSGGFSEAFF

cdr3_length: 15
v_call: TRBV28
j_call: TRBJ2-1
cdr3_aa: CASNLLDSNYNEQFF

cdr3_length: 18
v_call: TRBV6-5
j_call: TRBJ2-7
cdr3_aa: CASSSEGLAGGPLYEQYF

cdr3_length: 17
v_call: TRBV6-6
j_call: TRBJ2-5
cdr3_aa: CASSYSPPGQRKETQYF

cdr3_length: 14
v_call: TRBV7-2
j_call: TRBJ2-5
cdr3_aa: CASIQDSGRQTQYF

cdr3_length: 15
v_call: TRBV9
j_call: TRBJ2-7
cdr3_aa: CASSVEGQGVYEQYF

cdr3_length: 13
v_call: TRBV30
j_call: TRBJ1-6
cdr3_aa: CAWNPGNHAPLHF

cdr3_length: 14
v_call: TRBV5-8
j_call: TRBJ2-7
cdr3_aa: CASSLGTVSYEQYF

cdr3_length: 14
v_call: TRBV7-9
j_call: TRBJ2-7
cdr3_aa: CASSARDRVYEQYF

cdr3_length: 16
v_call: TRBV6-2/TRBV6-3
j_call: TRBJ1-4
cdr3_aa: CASSFGGFPANEKLFF

cdr3_length: 14
v_call: TRBV18
j_call: TRBJ2-7
cdr3_aa: CASSPRGEGYEQYF

cdr3_length: 13
v_call: TRBV29-1
j_call: TRBJ1-4
cdr3_aa: CSTIDRGEEKLFF

cdr3_length: 12
v_call: TRBV25-1
j_call: TRBJ1-3
cdr3_aa: CASTSSGNTLYF

cdr3_length: 18
v_call: TRBV11-2
j_call: TRBJ2-4
cdr3_aa: CASSLDEGTGRVRNIQYF

cdr3_length: 15
v_call: TRBV7-2
j_call: TRBJ2-6
cdr3_aa: CASSPSVSGANVLTF

cdr3_length: 16
v_call: TRBV20-1
j_call: TRBJ2-7
cdr3_aa: CSARDLRHASSYEQYF

cdr3_length: 14
v_call: TRBV15
j_call: TRBJ2-3
cdr3_aa: CATSRGTYTDTQYF

cdr3_length: 14
v_call: TRBV29-1
j_call: TRBJ1-4
cdr3_aa: CSVEEAGGRGKLFF

cdr3_length: 15
v_call: TRBV6-1
j_call: TRBJ2-7
cdr3_aa: CASISPGQGSYEQYF

cdr3_length: 16
v_call: TRBV18
j_call: TRBJ2-7
cdr3_aa: CASSEHPNREAYEQYF

cdr3_length: 14
v_call: TRBV7-7
j_call: TRBJ2-1
cdr3_aa: CASSLGGGYNEQFF

cdr3_length: 14
v_call: TRBV5-1
j_call: TRBJ2-5
cdr3_aa: CASSPEGRLETQYF

cdr3_length: 15
v_call: TRBV20-1
j_call: TRBJ2-2
cdr3_aa: CSAVQSGPNTGELFF

cdr3_length: 15
v_call: TRBV12-3/TRBV12-4
j_call: TRBJ2-7
cdr3_aa: CASSLWARNSYEQYF

cdr3_length: 13
v_call: TRBV19
j_call: TRBJ2-5
cdr3_aa: CASRRQGSETQYF

cdr3_length: 15
v_call: TRBV7-9
j_call: TRBJ1-1
cdr3_aa: CASSLVTGENTEAFF

cdr3_length: 14
v_call: TRBV5-5
j_call: TRBJ2-5
cdr3_aa: CASSLVQVEETQYF

cdr3_length: 15
v_call: TRBV19
j_call: TRBJ1-5
cdr3_aa: CASSIGGTPLGTQHF

cdr3_length: 16
v_call: TRBV6-9
j_call: TRBJ1-2
cdr3_aa: CASSSGFPGSVLGYTF

cdr3_length: 19
v_call: TRBV24-1
j_call: TRBJ2-1
cdr3_aa: CATSDLMASGISSYNEQFF

cdr3_length: 12
v_call: TRBV20-1
j_call: TRBJ2-7
cdr3_aa: CSATLDRVEQYF

cdr3_length: 15
v_call: TRBV6-2/TRBV6-3
j_call: TRBJ1-1
cdr3_aa: CASSEQGVRNTEAFF

cdr3_length: 11
v_call: TRBV25-1
j_call: TRBJ2-1
cdr3_aa: CASSASYEQFF

cdr3_length: 14
v_call: TRBV5-5
j_call: TRBJ2-7
cdr3_aa: CASSLGPLGGEQYF

cdr3_length: 14
v_call: TRBV5-5
j_call: TRBJ2-1
cdr3_aa: CASSLTGSYNEQFF

cdr3_length: 13
v_call: TRBV27
j_call: TRBJ2-7
cdr3_aa: CASSYDRGNQQYF

cdr3_length: 14
v_call: TRBV12-3/TRBV12-4
j_call: TRBJ1-5
cdr3_aa: CASSKTGLGQPQHF

cdr3_length: 13
v_call: TRBV10-3
j_call: TRBJ1-1
cdr3_aa: CAISARDNTEAFF